This paragraph covers one T cell receptor (beta chain) sequence. Full-length variable regions came from constant-region reverse primers plus semi-nested Nested Universal Primer A PCR. Via MiXCR, TCRdb re-called the 5' RACE reads, giving one row per CDR3 protein. This table has about 61,000 distinct CDR3 sequences, around 30% appearing once. Germline assignment: CDR1 DFQATT and CDR2 SNEGSKA (reference sequence). This CDR3 has 13 amino acids. The ends were cut back, 0 bases at V and 7 bases at J, with 10 bases in the middle. The TCR originated in a female donor with breast cancer. This rearrangement joins TRBV20-1 to TRBJ2-4, with D possibly TRBD2 on 5 matching bases. The sequencing sample was made of tumor-infiltrating naive CD4+ T cells sorted from the breast tumor. Subset defined: naive CD4+ T cells, CD4+CD45RA+CD25-. The CDR3 DNA sequence: TGCAGTGCTAGAGATTATGCGGGTAACATTCAGTACTTC. It encodes CSARDYAGNIQYF.